These 14 T cell receptor beta chains originate from one sample sequenced in a study of T-cell reconstitution after alpha-beta-depleted transplantation in children. The TCRbeta library was prepared with unique molecular identifiers. Each CDR3 protein is one row after TCRdb ran MiXCR on the PCR reads. Of hundreds of thousands of distinct CDR3 sequences in the sample, over 10% were seen once. Sequenced here: PBMCs, mostly from graft donor cells, sampled 360 days after TCRalphabeta/CD19-depleted stem cell transplant. All receptors derive from a male patient younger than 18 who had a stem cell transplant for acute myeloid leukemia, so the T cells may come from the graft donor.

The sample holds many counts of this clonotype. A junction end diverges from the germline sequence, so it may reflect a read error. The chain has TRBV19 and TRBJ1-5, with 10 bases lining up with TRBD1. CDR1 and CDR2 from the germline V gene are LNHDA and SQIVND (reference sequence). CDR3 length: 17 amino acids. The CDR3 nucleotides are TGTGCCAGTAGTACTACCGGGACAGGGGCGAGCAGTCAGCCCCAGCATTTT. This sequence encodes CASSTTGTGASSQPQHF.

This clonotype occurred many times. The chain carries TRBV5-1 and TRBJ1-2; unclear D gene. The CDR3 spans 13 residues. The germline gives CDR1 SGHRS, CDR2 YFSETQ. V lost 5 bases, J lost 8 bases, and 16 bases lay in between. The CDR3: CASSLQTRVGYTF. The CDR3 coding sequence is TGCGCCAGCAGTTTGCAGACGCGGGTAGGCTACACCTTC.

This clonotype has at least ten counts. This rearrangement joins TRBV20-1 to TRBJ2-5; D perhaps matches TRBD1 (6 bases). This CDR3 has 14 residues. Deletions cut 0 bases from V and 4 bases from J, with 12 bases between. Germline lookup yields CDR1 DFQATT and CDR2 SNEGSKA (reference sequence). This CDR3 reads CSARDPQGIETQYF. CDR3 DNA sequence: TGCAGTGCTAGAGATCCGCAGGGGATAGAGACCCAGTACTTC.

The V and J genes are TRBV19 and TRBJ2-3; D gene uncertain. Germline V lookup: CDR1 LNHDA, CDR2 SQIVND (reference sequence). The ends were cut back, 3 bases at V and 1 base at J, with 5 bases in the middle. CDR3 size: 13 residues. In DNA form, the CDR3 reads TGTGCCAGTAGTATCCCTCGCACAGATACGCAGTATTTT. The encoded protein is CASSIPRTDTQYF.

The chain recombines TRBV3-1 with TRBJ2-2; TRBD2 might be the D (6 bases). This CDR3 is 15 amino acids long. Trimming took off 0 bases at V and 5 bases at J, with 10 bases between the two ends. CDR1 is LGHDT and CDR2 is YNNKEL in the germline V gene (reference sequence). CDR3 residues: CASSQDLGRTGELFF. In DNA, the CDR3 is TGTGCCAGCAGCCAAGATCTTGGGAGGACCGGGGAGCTGTTTTTT.

V is TRBV4-3 and J is TRBJ2-4; D uncertain. V was trimmed by 0 bases and J by 8 bases, leaving 8 bases between them. This CDR3 spans 13 amino acids. Germline CDR1 and CDR2: LGHNA and YSLEER. This CDR3 reads CASSQEPVDIQYF. CDR3 nucleotides: TGCGCCAGCAGCCAAGAACCCGTAGACATTCAGTACTTC.

This clonotype came up a few times. This chain joins TRBV6-1 and TRBJ1-5; possibly TRBD1 for D (6 bases). V was pared by 3 bases and J by 4 bases, with 13 bases between. Germline lookup yields CDR1 MNHNS and CDR2 SASEGT. This CDR3 spans 15 amino acids. The CDR3 sequence is CASSDIITGNQPQHF. Written as DNA, the CDR3 is TGTGCCAGCAGTGACATTATAACAGGGAATCAGCCCCAGCATTTT.

The chain uses TRBV15 and TRBJ2-3; 10 bases align to TRBD2. V lost 1 base and J lost 1; bases outside the gene matches: 11. Germline loops: CDR1 LNHNV, CDR2 YYDKDF (reference sequence). This CDR3 region has 19 residues. The CDR3 loop is CATSRVKAGGLFGTDTQYF. In DNA form, the CDR3 reads TGTGCCACCAGCAGAGTAAAAGCGGGAGGGCTCTTTGGCACAGATACGCAGTATTTT.

V gene TRBV12-3 or TRBV12-4 combines with J gene TRBJ1-1, with a tentative D call TRBD1 (6 bases). The CDR3 sequence is 18 residues long. V shed 1 base and J shed 0 bases, with 18 bases lying between them. The chain's CDR3 is CASSLDLGGSYLNTEAFF. CDR3 coding DNA: TGTGCCAGCAGTTTAGATTTGGGGGGCAGCTACCTGAACACTGAAGCTTTCTTT.

A remark on this clonotype: The junction shows a germline mismatch at one end, possibly a read error. The V gene is TRBV29-1, the J gene TRBJ1-1; D uncertain. Germline V gene sequence: CDR1 SQVTM, CDR2 ANQGSEA. The CDR3 is 13 residues long. The CDR3 loop reads CGVPSVLDTEAFF. CDR3 bases: TGCGGCGTCCCCTCTGTGTTGGACACTGAAGCTTTCTTT.

This clonotype was detected many times. The chain uses TRBV3-1 and TRBJ2-1; possibly TRBD1 for D (6 bases). Germline loops: CDR1 LGHDT, CDR2 YNNKEL (reference sequence). The CDR3 totals 14 residues. V lost 1 base to trimming and J lost 7 bases, with 11 bases between them. The DNA of the CDR3 is TGTGCCAGCAGCCAAGTAGGGGGTGGGAATGAGCAGTTCTTC. Translating it yields CASSQVGGGNEQFF.

This clonotype came up many times. This sequence joins TRBV12-3 or TRBV12-4 and TRBJ2-1; D gene uncertain. Deletions cut 7 bases from V and 0 bases from J, with 16 bases between. The CDR3 runs to 16 residues. The CDR3 DNA reads as TGTGCCAGCACCCGGTGGGCTCTAAGCTCCTACAATGAGCAGTTCTTC. Amino acids: CASTRWALSSYNEQFF.

The V gene is TRBV15, the J gene TRBJ2-5, with 14 bases fitting TRBD2. The trim removed 3 bases at V and 7 bases at J, leaving 7 bases unmatched. The CDR3 is 16 amino acids. Germline CDR1 and CDR2: LNHNV and YYDKDF (reference sequence). CDR3: CATSRGLAGVSGTQYF. The CDR3 DNA is TGTGCCACCAGCAGGGGACTAGCGGGAGTATCAGGGACCCAGTACTTC. The full variable domain, with the rest looked up from reference TRBV15 and TRBJ2-5, is DAMVIQNPRYQVTQFGKPVTLSCSQTLNHNVMYWYQQKSSQAPKLLFHYYDKDFNNEADTPDNFQSRRPNTSFCFLDIRSPGLGDTAMYLCATSRGLAGVSGTQYFGPGTRLLVL.

As to this clonotype: At one of its ends the junction is not consistent with the germline gene, which may arise from a read error. This chain joins TRBV7-9 and TRBJ2-7; D remains unclear. Germline V CDR1 and CDR2: SEHNR, FQNEAQ (reference sequence). The CDR3 extends over 14 amino acids. CDR3 nucleotides: TGTGCCAGCAGCTACCTACTGGCCTCCAACGAGCAGTACTTC. It encodes CASSYLLASNEQYF.